This T cell receptor (beta chain) was sequenced for a study of shared clonotypes between healthy human individuals. The donors were all Caucasian adults (living in Nashville, Tennessee). CDR3 length: 15 amino acids. Trimming removed 2 bases from V and 5 bases from J, with 16 bases in between. Germline CDR1 reads MNHEY; CDR2 reads SMNVEV (reference sequence). This clone was observed many times. The assay was immunoSEQ multiplex PCR, and TCRdb's table has in-frame clones only and misses some. The data contain around 320,000 clones, around 87% of them seen just once; the ten biggest clones take up about 17%.

The chain combines TRBV27 with TRBJ2-7, with D unclear. This TCR came from a man between 18 and 29 years old in good health. Sequencing used memory CD8+ T cells sorted from blood. The subset is: CD45RO+ cells pooled with CCR7-negative TemRA cells. The CDR3 sequence is CASSLGTSDVDEQYF. For the CDR3, the DNA is TGTGCCAGCAGTTTAGGCACCTCGGATGTAGACGAGCAGTACTTC.